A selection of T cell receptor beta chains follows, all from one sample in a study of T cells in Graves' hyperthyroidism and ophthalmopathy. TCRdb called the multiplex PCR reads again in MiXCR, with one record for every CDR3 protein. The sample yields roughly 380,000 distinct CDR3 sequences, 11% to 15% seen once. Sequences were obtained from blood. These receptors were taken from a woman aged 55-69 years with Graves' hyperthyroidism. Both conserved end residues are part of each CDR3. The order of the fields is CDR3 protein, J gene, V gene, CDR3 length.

CASRREAPTQYF,TRBJ2-5,TRBV7-2,12
CATSDLERDRGYQPQHF,TRBJ1-5,TRBV24-1,17
CSVGDHSSEQFF,TRBJ2-1,TRBV29-1,12
CASSPLPGQGAYTIQYF,TRBJ2-4,TRBV19,17
CASSRRDGEAFF,TRBJ1-1,TRBV18,12
CATSTGSSSSYNEQFF,TRBJ2-1,TRBV15,16
CASRQLRGWGTEAFF,TRBJ1-1,TRBV11-2,15
CASSYGFSGELFF,TRBJ2-2,TRBV28,13
CASSVDSDYEQYF,TRBJ2-7,TRBV9,13
CASSPTGQGIGYGYTF,TRBJ1-2,TRBV12-3/TRBV12-4,16
CASSLALDRGRPQHF,TRBJ1-5,TRBV7-8,15
CASSIQGQGVAGNTIYF,TRBJ1-3,TRBV7-9,17
CASSQDLRITGTQYF,TRBJ2-3,TRBV4-2,15
CASTGRDEQFF,TRBJ2-1,TRBV2,11
CASKVGNQLTGELFF,TRBJ2-2,TRBV9,15
CASRPHTGGGTEAFF,TRBJ1-1,TRBV28,15
CASSPQAGTSKAFF,TRBJ1-1,TRBV3-1,14
CASTELGAWGNTEAFF,TRBJ1-1,TRBV19,16
CSAQGGAGVYEQYF,TRBJ2-7,TRBV20-1,14
CATPPPGDTYEQYF,TRBJ2-7,TRBV2,14
CASSQDRTVSDTQYF,TRBJ2-3,TRBV4-2,15
CASSLIGGPSNQPQHF,TRBJ1-5,TRBV12-3/TRBV12-4,16
CASRGDSNQPQHF,TRBJ1-5,TRBV2,13
CASSLAWGGTYEQYF,TRBJ2-7,TRBV7-9,15
CASSVGGGPRQFF,TRBJ2-1,TRBV7-8,13
CASSLGQWNTEAFF,TRBJ1-1,TRBV5-6,14
CATSSRLTGTDTQYF,TRBJ2-3,TRBV15,15
CASSPSANTGELFF,TRBJ2-2,TRBV27,14
CASSQRDSSYNEQFF,TRBJ2-1,TRBV3-1,15
CASSPPARGPSGYTF,TRBJ1-2,TRBV18,15
CASKLGAGGNEQFF,TRBJ2-1,TRBV14,14
CASSESGAGSYNEQFF,TRBJ2-1,TRBV10-1,16
CATSRGAHRDSYNEQFF,TRBJ2-1,TRBV15,17
CASSLAGGATSNQPQHF,TRBJ1-5,TRBV7-2,17
CASAYSGNTYYEQFF,-,TRBV6-1,15
CSVGGQGVWYEQYF,TRBJ2-7,TRBV29-1,14
CASSIASRAADQPQHF,TRBJ1-5,TRBV19,16
CASSYSPGSQPQHF,TRBJ1-5,TRBV6-5,14
CASRPNPGTLAKNIQYF,TRBJ2-4,TRBV11-2,17
CASSRDRVRTGELFF,TRBJ2-2,TRBV2,15
CASSLTVPSTDTQYF,TRBJ2-3,TRBV5-4,15
CSAPTGVANYGYTF,TRBJ1-2,TRBV20-1,14
CASSKRRWGSYEQYF,TRBJ2-7,TRBV4-2,15
CATSPRTGTEPQHF,TRBJ1-5,TRBV15,14
CSARSRLAGGVSNEQFF,TRBJ2-1,TRBV20-1,17
CASSHFEGQGGRWNTEAFF,TRBJ1-1,TRBV4-1,19
CASSEVEGSGQPQHF,TRBJ1-5,TRBV2,15
CSARDVLRFSYEQYF,TRBJ2-7,TRBV20-1,15
CASSLGQFHEQYF,TRBJ2-7,TRBV3-1,13
CASSDQTGANFYNEQFF,TRBJ2-1,TRBV25-1,17
CASRTPGLADNEQFF,TRBJ2-1,TRBV7-2,15
CVLGGRAGELFF,TRBJ2-2,TRBV6-1,12
CAIPTGDSGANVLTF,TRBJ2-6,TRBV28,15
CASSLEGQGAKNIQYF,TRBJ2-4,TRBV5-1,16
CSARGWGVFSEQYF,TRBJ2-7,TRBV20-1,14